Listed here is a single T cell receptor beta chain. This sample was included in a study of blood T cell repertoires in COVID-19. In the study overall: Whether acute or convalescent, the COVID-19 samples came from the United States, Italy and Spain. In each case, the material was cDNA or gDNA derived from T cells, B-cell-depleted T cells, or PBMCs.

The CDR3 length is 12 residues. Trimming took off 4 bases at V and 6 bases at J, with 10 bases between the two ends. Germline V gene lookup returns CDR1 KGHSH and CDR2 LQKENI. As processed by the authors: Reference gene primer amplification in the assay estimated nucleated cell counts. Libraries were prepared by immunoSEQ multiplex PCR; TCRdb keeps only in-frame clonotypes and omits some of them. The V and J calls and clone size come from that table; D and trimming were worked out from the DNA. The table shows about 410,000 clones, with 86% occurring only once. The chain combines TRBV18 with TRBJ2-7, with a weak D call TRBD1 (5 bases). This receptor was identified in a woman in her 30s with active or convalescent COVID-19. Sequenced material: peripheral blood. Here the CDR3 reads CASSRQGGEQYF. The DNA for the CDR3 is TGTGCCAGCTCACGGCAGGGTGGCGAGCAGTACTTC.